This entry features one T cell receptor (beta chain) sequence. This record comes from a study of T cells in Graves' hyperthyroidism and ophthalmopathy. For the study at large: The initial diagnosis was the point when peripheral blood was collected, ahead of any treatment.

Regions amplified from RNA transcripts were the TCR beta CDR3 regions. TCR CDR3 regions were first amplified by RT-PCR with HTBI primers. TCRdb itself ran the multiplex PCR reads through MiXCR, one entry per CDR3 protein. Of under 650,000 distinct CDR3 sequences detected, about 16% appear once; the ten largest clones hold 3.5% to 4%. The sequencing sample was made of blood. The clonotype comes from a woman aged 30 to 39 with Graves' hyperthyroidism.

The CDR3 here is CASSQGTFRDGYTF. In DNA, the CDR3 is TGTGCCAGCAGCCAAGGGACATTTCGAGATGGCTACACCTTC. V usage is TRBV4-2 and J usage is TRBJ1-2; maybe TRBD1 (5 bases). Germline CDR1 LGHNA, CDR2 YNFKEQ. The CDR3 totals 14 residues. The ends were cut back, 1 base at V and 6 bases at J, with 12 bases in the middle.